This T cell receptor (beta chain) emerged from a study of T cell responses to AZD1222 COVID-19 vaccine. The table came from immunoSEQ multiplex PCR; TCRdb's copy has only in-frame clones and leaves some out. Of approximately 140,000 clones in the sample, 80% to 95% were seen once. The CDR3 contains 13 residues. V shed 6 bases, J shed 7 bases, and the junction held 5 bases outside the gene matches. In the case of this clone: Its target is unknown.

General study points: Mostly white British, mostly female donors; authors suggested clonal diversity may be underestimated. The CD4 TCRs associated with vaccination extended across spike and predominated at 160-218 and 743-854. Repertoires were sampled only after the peak T cell response.

The receptor was derived from an adult who received the AZD1222 COVID-19 vaccine. The rearrangement links TRBV12-3 or TRBV12-4 to TRBJ1-5; TRBD1 agrees at 8 bases. The material sequenced was peripheral blood, taken 28 days after the second AZD1222 dose. In DNA form, the CDR3 reads TGTGCCAGCAGGGACAGGGTTGACCAGCCCCAGCATTTT. Translated, it gives CASRDRVDQPQHF.